This TCR beta chain is from a study of cytomegalovirus exposure and HLA in healthy donors. The length of the CDR3 is 17 residues. Germline CDR1 reads LNHDA; CDR2 reads SQIVND (reference sequence). V trimming: 5 bases; J trimming: 6 bases; junction bases outside the gene matches: 14. Amplification used 60 Vbeta primers and 13 Jbeta primers. The protocol was immunoSEQ multiplex PCR, while the TCRdb copy is restricted to in-frame clones and leaves out a portion. The top ten hold roughly 2% of the sample, which has around 300,000 clones, 70% to 90% seen once. Study conclusions and caveats: Previous analysis showed most TCR beta V segments were productive about 87% or about 30% of the time. A later analysis by the authors found several of the most significant clusters apparently linked to common viral pathogens.

Notes on this clone: Antigen: not known.

The clonotype comes from a woman in her thirties or forties in good health and CMV-seropositive. Sequencing used PBMCs. The chain recombines TRBV19 with TRBJ2-1, with 9 bases aligning to TRBD1. The CDR3 sequence is CASSAERGQGWGNEQFF. The CDR3 nucleotides are TGTGCCAGTAGTGCAGAAAGGGGACAGGGTTGGGGCAATGAGCAGTTCTTC. Full variable domain (outside the CDR3, taken from reference TRBV19 and TRBJ2-1): DGGITQSPKYLFRKEGQNVTLSCEQNLNHDAMYWYRQDPGQGLRLIYYSQIVNDFQKGDIAEGYSVSREKKESFPLTVTSAQKNPTAFYLCASSAERGQGWGNEQFFGPGTRLTVL.